The rows below give T cell receptor beta chains drawn from one sample of a study of beta chain features in type 1 diabetes. TCRdb's table, derived via immunoSEQ multiplex PCR, lists solely in-frame clones and lacks some. The repertoire has 900,000 or so clones, under 20% of them found once; the top ten carry about 0.025%. Sequences were obtained from naive CD4+ T cells from blood. The source of these receptors is a woman aged 18 to 35 in good health. Both conserved end residues are part of each CDR3. A D gene is named only where the DNA matches it firmly. Clone size is shown for a subset of rows, as once, few, many or a class of expanded clone.

D	V	length	size	J	CDR3	DNA
TRBD1	TRBV4-3	16	.	TRBJ2-7	CASSQGGRTGAYEQYF	TGCGCCAGCAGCCAAGGTGGCAGGACAGGGGCCTACGAGCAGTACTTC
.	TRBV2	14	.	TRBJ2-2	CASRTLGGTGELFF	TGTGCCAGCAGGACCCTGGGAGGCACCGGGGAGCTGTTTTTT
.	TRBV28	12	.	TRBJ1-1	CASSAGRVRAFF	TGTGCCAGCAGTGCAGGGAGGGTGAGAGCTTTCTTT
.	TRBV7-9	13	.	TRBJ1-2	CASSFDLWYGYTF	TGTGCCAGCAGCTTCGACCTCTGGTATGGCTACACCTTC
.	TRBV21-1	14	.	TRBJ2-7	CASSFRDRGPQQYF	TGTGCCAGTTCCTTCCGGGACAGGGGGCCTCAGCAGTACTTC
TRBD1	TRBV2	14	few	TRBJ2-5	CASKTGQGGETQYF	TGTGCCAGCAAGACAGGACAGGGGGGAGAGACCCAGTACTTC
TRBD2	TRBV6-6	15	few	TRBJ2-1	CATGLAGSSYNEQFF	TGTGCCACAGGACTAGCGGGATCCTCCTACAATGAGCAGTTCTTC
.	TRBV7-9	13	few	TRBJ2-1	CASSSSNSGLEFF	TGTGCCAGCAGCTCTAGTAACTCAGGGTTAGAGTTCTTC
.	TRBV6-1	11	few	TRBJ2-4	CASGFRGAPGF	TGTGCCAGCGGCTTCCGGGGAGCTCCGGGGTTC
TRBD1	TRBV2	13	.	TRBJ1-1	CASITDRDTEAFF	TGTGCCAGCATTACGGACAGGGACACTGAAGCTTTCTTT
TRBD1	TRBV5-1	14	.	TRBJ2-3	CASSFQGGTDTQYF	TGCGCCAGCAGCTTTCAGGGGGGCACAGATACGCAGTATTTT
TRBD1	TRBV9	16	.	TRBJ2-2	CASSFWDRGLDGELFF	TGTGCCAGCAGCTTCTGGGACAGGGGGTTGGACGGGGAGCTGTTTTTT
.	TRBV19	13	few	TRBJ2-5	CASSIGLQETQYF	TGTGCCAGTAGTATTGGTCTCCAAGAGACCCAGTACTTC
.	TRBV27	14	.	TRBJ2-2	CASSWASATGELFF	TGTGCCAGCAGTTGGGCGTCAGCCACCGGGGAGCTGTTTTTT
.	TRBV7-3	13	.	TRBJ2-5	CASSLWQRETQYF	TGTGCCAGCAGCTTATGGCAGCGAGAGACCCAGTACTTC
.	TRBV2	14	.	TRBJ2-3	CASILASRGDTQYF	TGTGCCAGCATACTAGCTTCTAGGGGGGATACGCAGTATTTT
.	TRBV7-2	14	few	TRBJ2-5	CASTRRTRGETQYF	TGTGCCAGCACCCGGCGGACTCGGGGAGAGACCCAGTACTTC
.	TRBV28	15	few	TRBJ1-2	CATMEGRVSSEGYTF	TGTGCGACCATGGAAGGTCGTGTCTCATCGGAAGGCTACACCTTC
.	TRBV25-1	15	.	TRBJ2-7	CASSDFSGKREEQYF	TGTGCCAGCAGTGATTTTTCTGGGAAACGCGAGGAGCAGTACTTC
TRBD2	TRBV5-4	16	.	TRBJ2-7	CASSYPSGRGTYEQYF	TGTGCCAGCAGCTACCCTAGCGGGAGAGGGACCTACGAGCAGTACTTC
.	TRBV7-8	15	.	TRBJ2-7	CASSPGGGPGYEQYF	TGTGCCAGCAGCCCAGGGGGAGGGCCTGGCTACGAGCAGTACTTC
TRBD1	TRBV10-3	14	few	TRBJ1-5	CAISEGQGGQPQHF	TGTGCCATCAGTGAGGGACAGGGCGGTCAGCCCCAGCATTTT
.	TRBV9	14	.	TRBJ1-1	CASSVDQMNTEAFF	TGTGCCAGCAGCGTCGACCAGATGAACACTGAAGCTTTCTTT
.	TRBV5-1	15	.	TRBJ2-1	CASSLVGDSYNEQFF	TGCGCCAGCAGCTTGGTAGGGGACTCCTACAATGAGCAGTTCTTC
TRBD2	TRBV29-1	14	.	TRBJ2-3	CSEARREGIDTQYF	TGCAGCGAGGCAAGGCGGGAGGGCATTGATACGCAGTATTTT
.	TRBV7-2	16	.	TRBJ2-6	CASPQGGGSGANVLTF	TGTGCCAGCCCCCAGGGGGGGGGCTCTGGGGCCAACGTCCTGACTTTC
.	TRBV7-2	15	few	TRBJ2-7	CASSLVAGISYEQYF	TGTGCCAGCAGCTTAGTTGCGGGGATCTCCTACGAGCAGTACTTC
TRBD2	TRBV19	16	.	TRBJ2-7	CASSPRAPGLIYEQYF	TGTGCCAGTAGTCCTCGAGCCCCGGGACTAATCTACGAGCAGTACTTC
TRBD1	TRBV7-2	13	.	TRBJ1-2	CASSPTGVGSYTF	TGTGCCAGCAGCCCGACAGGGGTGGGGTCCTACACCTTC
.	TRBV15	15	few	TRBJ2-5	CATSKRQTRQETQYF	TGTGCCACCAGCAAAAGACAGACACGCCAAGAGACCCAGTACTTC
.	TRBV5-6	13	few	TRBJ2-1	CASSFRAYNEQFF	TGTGCCAGCAGCTTTAGGGCATACAATGAGCAGTTCTTC
.	TRBV10-3	15	.	TRBJ2-4	CAISDEGPGKNIQYF	TGTGCCATCAGTGATGAGGGGCCCGGCAAAAACATTCAGTACTTC
TRBD1	TRBV19	15	few	TRBJ1-5	CASTNRGYSNQPQHF	TGTGCCAGTACAAACAGGGGATATAGCAATCAGCCCCAGCATTTT
TRBD1	TRBV29-1	12	.	TRBJ2-1	CSVDRAYNEQFF	TGCAGCGTAGACAGGGCCTACAATGAGCAGTTCTTC
.	TRBV7-9	12	.	TRBJ2-2	CASSLSTGELFF	TGTGCCAGCAGCTTGTCCACCGGGGAGCTGTTTTTT
.	TRBV4-3	17	.	TRBJ2-1	CASSQEPRAGTDNEQFF	TGCGCCAGCAGCCAAGAACCCCGGGCGGGAACCGACAATGAGCAGTTCTTC
.	TRBV7-2	15	few	TRBJ2-3	CASSNNGANTDTQYF	TGTGCCAGCAGTAATAACGGGGCTAACACAGATACGCAGTATTTT
.	TRBV7-3	13	.	TRBJ2-3	CASSSGHADTQYF	TGTGCCAGCAGCTCGGGTCATGCAGATACGCAGTATTTT
TRBD2	TRBV7-2	16	few	TRBJ2-2	CASILHSGRNTGELFF	TGTGCCAGCATACTTCATAGCGGGAGGAACACCGGGGAGCTGTTTTTT
TRBD2	TRBV28	15	few	TRBJ2-1	CASTWGRANYNEQFF	TGTGCCAGCACCTGGGGGAGGGCTAACTACAATGAGCAGTTCTTC
TRBD2	TRBV11-2	16	.	TRBJ2-1	CASSKIAGVLSNEQFF	TGTGCCAGCAGCAAAATAGCGGGAGTTTTATCTAATGAGCAGTTCTTC
.	TRBV29-1	12	few	TRBJ1-2	CSVEGVSYGYTF	TGCAGCGTTGAGGGGGTATCCTATGGCTACACCTTC
.	TRBV15	14	few	TRBJ1-2	CATSRVTADLGYTF	TGTGCCACCAGCAGAGTTACGGCGGATCTGGGCTACACCTTC
.	TRBV28	12	.	TRBJ1-5	CASNIPGKPQHF	TGTGCCAGCAATATACCAGGGAAACCCCAGCATTTT
TRBD1	TRBV9	14	few	TRBJ2-1	CASSVADRVGVPVF	TGTGCCAGCAGCGTAGCGGACAGGGTTGGGGTTCCGGTCTTC
.	TRBV1	13	few	TRBJ2-7	CTSSPLAPYEQYF	TGCACCAGCAGCCCCTTAGCCCCCTACGAGCAGTACTTC
.	TRBV2	13	.	TRBJ2-1	CASSLALYNEQFF	TGTGCCAGCAGTTTGGCGTTATACAATGAGCAGTTCTTC
TRBD1	TRBV4-3	16	few	TRBJ2-3	CASSLRQGISTDTQYF	TGCGCCAGCAGCCTTCGACAGGGGATTAGCACAGATACGCAGTATTTT